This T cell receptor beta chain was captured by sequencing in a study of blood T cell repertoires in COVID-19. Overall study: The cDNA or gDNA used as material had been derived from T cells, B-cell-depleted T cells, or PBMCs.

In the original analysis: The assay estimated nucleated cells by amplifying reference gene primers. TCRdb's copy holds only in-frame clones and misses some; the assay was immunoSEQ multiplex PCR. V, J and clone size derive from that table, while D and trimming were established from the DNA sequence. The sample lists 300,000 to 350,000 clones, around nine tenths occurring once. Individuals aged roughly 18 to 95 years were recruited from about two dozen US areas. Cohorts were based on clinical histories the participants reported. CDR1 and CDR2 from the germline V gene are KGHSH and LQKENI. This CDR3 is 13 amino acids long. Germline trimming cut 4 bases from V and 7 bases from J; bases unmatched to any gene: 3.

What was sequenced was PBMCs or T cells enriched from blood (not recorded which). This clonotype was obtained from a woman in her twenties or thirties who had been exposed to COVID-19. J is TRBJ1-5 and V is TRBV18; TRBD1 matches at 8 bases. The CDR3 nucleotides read TGTGCCAGCTCACAACAGGGGGGACAGCCCCAGCATTTT. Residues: CASSQQGGQPQHF.